This entry concerns a single T cell receptor (beta chain). Via MiXCR, TCRdb re-called the RT-PCR reads, giving one row per CDR3 protein. This repertoire shows around 700,000 distinct CDR3 sequences, 13% to 15% found once; its top ten account for about 3.6%. Germline CDR1 reads LGHDT; CDR2 reads YNNKEL (reference sequence). V shed 0 bases and J shed 7 bases, with 10 bases lying between them. This CDR3 has 14 amino acids. This rearrangement joins TRBV3-1 to TRBJ2-1; D is possibly TRBD2 (6 bases). The origin of this receptor is a female donor in good health, serving as a healthy control. The sequenced sample consisted of memory CD4+ T cells from blood. The CDR3 spells CASSQDYRGNEQFF. CDR3 nucleotides: TGTGCCAGCAGCCAAGATTACCGGGGGAATGAGCAGTTCTTC.